This T cell receptor beta chain was captured in a study of cytomegalovirus exposure and HLA in healthy donors. For the study at large: Clustering assigned 81% of the roughly 420 genotyped donors to the Caucasian-associated ancestry cluster.

V was pared by 5 bases and J by 4 bases, with 11 bases between. This CDR3 region has 13 residues. Germline V gene sequence: CDR1 SEHNR, CDR2 FQNEAQ (reference sequence). Overall study findings and caveats: When a later analysis compared HLA-associated TCR beta chains with equally common others, the HLA-associated chains turned out to be more clonally expanded and to have lower generation probabilities.

PCR involved 60 Vbeta and 13 Jbeta primers. The method was immunoSEQ multiplex PCR; TCRdb's version includes in-frame clones alone and lacks a portion of them. The sample shows fewer than 200,000 clones, 80% of them seen only once. This clone turned up a few times. Its antigen is not identified. This sequence was found in a woman aged 45-65 years in good health and CMV-seropositive. The sequenced sample consisted of PBMCs. This rearrangement joins TRBV7-9 to TRBJ1-1; a possible D gene is TRBD1 (6 bases). DNA for the CDR3: TGTGCCAGCAGCGGTCGGACAGCCACTGAAGCTTTCTTT. Translation gives CASSGRTATEAFF. Filled out from reference TRBV7-9 and TRBJ1-1, the complete variable domain reads DTGVSQNPRHKITKRGQNVTFRCDPISEHNRLYWYRQTLGQGPEFLTYFQNEAQLEKSRLLSDRFSAERPKGSFSTLEIQRTEQGDSAMYLCASSGRTATEAFFGQGTRLTVV.